The next 23 T cell receptor beta chains were all read from a single sample in a study of a mutant IDH1 vaccine in newly diagnosed glioma. These TCRs are of unknown antigen specificity. Data came from immunoSEQ multiplex PCR; TCRdb stores just in-frame clones and leaves some out. The data contain about 56,000 clones, roughly four fifths of them singletons. Time point given: week 47, end of study. A 20-mer mutant IDH1 peptide at 300 ug was injected subcutaneously with topical imiquimod. The sequenced sample was PBMCs, obtained from a glioma patient whose treatment included an IDH1 peptide vaccine. The receptors originated from a woman in her forties or fifties with glioma.

The genes are TRBV18 and TRBJ2-7; 8 bases are shared with TRBD1. Germline CDR1 KGHSH, CDR2 LQKENI. The CDR3 loop spans 15 amino acids. The V segment lost 5 bases and the J segment 0 bases; nucleotides outside the gene matches: 6. The CDR3 loop is CASSSGQVSSYEQYF. CDR3 in DNA: TGTGCCAGCTCATCGGGACAGGTGAGCTCCTACGAGCAGTACTTC.

This sequence joins TRBV6-5 and TRBJ1-2; 7 bases line up with TRBD1. CDR1 MNHEY and CDR2 SVGAGI come from the germline V gene. The CDR3 has 14 amino acids. Trimming took 2 bases from V and 4 from J; bases not matched to a gene: 4. CDR3: CASSYRDSSYGYTF. The DNA of the CDR3 is TGTGCCAGCAGTTACCGGGACAGTAGCTATGGCTACACCTTC.

The chain uses TRBV4-3 and TRBJ2-7, with 7 bases identical to TRBD2. The CDR3 consists of 14 residues. Germline values: CDR1 LGHNA, CDR2 YSLEER. The junction had 3 bases not matched to a gene; V was cut back by 1 base and J by 3 bases. The CDR3 loop reads CASSQGGRDYEQYF. Written as DNA, the CDR3 is TGCGCCAGCAGCCAAGGAGGGAGGGACTACGAGCAGTACTTC.

The sample holds one count of this clone. The chain's CDR3 is CASSIRKDSGGYTF. CDR3 nucleotide sequence: TGTGCCAGTAGTATCCGGAAAGACTCGGGTGGCTACACCTTC. This chain joins TRBV19 and TRBJ1-2; no clear D. V was pared by 3 bases and J by 7 bases, with 15 bases between. CDR1 and CDR2 (germline): LNHDA, SQIVND (reference sequence). The CDR3 length is 14 residues.

The chain couples TRBV5-4 to TRBJ2-5, with TRBD2 matching over 8 bases. J was trimmed by 1 base and V by 1 base; bases with no gene match: 6. The CDR3 loop spans 16 amino acids. Germline V CDR1 and CDR2: SGHNT, YYREEE (reference sequence). CDR3: CASSLRSSGPQETQYF. The CDR3 DNA is TGTGCCAGCAGCTTGCGGTCTAGCGGGCCCCAAGAGACCCAGTACTTC.

This sequence joins TRBV7-9 and TRBJ1-2, with a tentative D call TRBD1 (5 bases). Trimming pared 1 base from V and 5 bases from J, leaving 17 bases between. CDR3 length equals 16 residues. The germline V gene has CDR1 SEHNR and CDR2 FQNEAQ (reference sequence). The CDR3 DNA reads TGTGCCAGCAGCTTAGAGGTTGGGACTCTCCCTTATGGCTACACCTTC. This encodes CASSLEVGTLPYGYTF.

V gene TRBV27 combines with J gene TRBJ2-7, with 7 bases that match TRBD1. In germline, CDR1 is MNHEY, CDR2 SMNVEV (reference sequence). The trim removed 6 bases at V and 3 bases at J, leaving 5 bases unmatched. CDR3 size: 13 residues. The CDR3 reads CASRPGQYYEQYF. As DNA, the CDR3 is TGTGCCAGCAGGCCGGGACAGTACTACGAGCAGTACTTC.

The rearrangement links TRBV13 to TRBJ2-3; 10 bases agree with TRBD2. CDR3 size: 15 residues. Germline CDR1 and CDR2: PRHDT and FYEKMQ (reference sequence). With V trimmed by 5 bases and J by 4 bases, 6 bases remained unmatched. CDR3 bases: TGTGCCAGCAGCCGGCAAGCGGGGGGGCCAGATACGCAGTATTTT. This sequence encodes CASSRQAGGPDTQYF.

This chain connects TRBV5-6 to TRBJ1-5; no clear D gene. Germline-derived CDR1 and CDR2 are SGHDT and YYEEEE. The V gene lost 1 base and the J gene lost 4 bases, with 12 bases spanning the gap. This CDR3 contains 15 residues. The CDR3 DNA reads as TGTGCCAGCAGCTTGTGGAGGCGGGAGAATCAGCCCCAGCATTTT. Amino acid sequence: CASSLWRRENQPQHF.

The chain recombines TRBV5-1 with TRBJ1-6; D is unresolved. CDR3 length equals 15 residues. Germline V gene lookup returns CDR1 SGHRS and CDR2 YFSETQ. V was trimmed by 6 bases and J by 4 bases, leaving 14 bases between them. Here the CDR3 DNA reads TGCGCCAGCACCTCGGACGGGAGTTATAATTCACCCCTCCACTTT. As protein: CASTSDGSYNSPLHF. The variable domain in full, with the rest retrieved from reference TRBV5-1 and TRBJ1-6, is KAGVTQTPRYLIKTRGQQVTLSCSPISGHRSVSWYQQTPGQGLQFLFEYFSETQRNKGNFPGRFSGRQFSNSRSEMNVSTLELGDSALYLCASTSDGSYNSPLHFGNGTRLTVT.

This rearrangement joins TRBV30 to TRBJ2-7; 9 nucleotides match TRBD1. This CDR3 contains 13 residues. With 4 bases clipped from V and 5 bases from J, the junction kept 6 bases outside the gene matches. The germline V gene encodes CDR1 GTSNPN and CDR2 SVGIG (reference sequence). CDR3 nucleotides: TGTGCCTGGACCAAACAGGGGGCCGACGAGCAGTACTTC. Translated: CAWTKQGADEQYF.

This clone is a singleton in its sample. The chain is built from TRBV7-6 and TRBJ1-2; 10 bases are a match to TRBD1. V lost 3 bases, J lost 1 base, and 2 bases stayed unmatched. The CDR3 is 15 residues long. Per the germline V gene, CDR1 is SGHVS and CDR2 is FNYEAQ. The CDR3 DNA follows: TGTGCCAGCAGCTTGGGGACAGGGGTTAACTATGGCTACACCTTC. Translating gives CASSLGTGVNYGYTF.

The CDR3 spells CASSLFYEQYF. Written as DNA, the CDR3 is TGTGCCAGCAGCTTGTTCTACGAGCAGTACTTC. The chain carries TRBV5-6 and TRBJ2-7; D is ambiguous. Germline-derived CDR1 and CDR2 are SGHDT and YYEEEE. This CDR3 comprises 11 residues. The germline V and J ends were trimmed by 1 base and 3 bases, with 2 bases remaining between them.

The CDR3 reads CSVSGQGYYGYTF. Here the CDR3 DNA reads TGCAGCGTATCAGGACAGGGGTACTATGGCTACACCTTC. This chain uses TRBV29-1 with TRBJ1-2, with 9 bases lining up with TRBD1. Germline assignment: CDR1 SQVTM and CDR2 ANQGSEA. V trimming: 6 bases; J trimming: 3 bases; junction bases outside the gene matches: 5. The CDR3 runs 13 residues.

The J gene is TRBJ1-5, the V gene TRBV19, with D hard to call. The V end was cut by 7 bases, the J end by 4 bases, with 11 bases between. Germline CDR1 and CDR2: LNHDA and SQIVND (reference sequence). The CDR3 contains 13 residues. CDR3 residues: CASTDTANQPQHF. CDR3 in DNA: TGTGCCAGTACCGACACAGCGAATCAGCCCCAGCATTTT.

This chain uses TRBV19 with TRBJ1-2; 7 nucleotides agree with TRBD1. With V trimmed by 5 bases and J by 4 bases, 7 bases remained unmatched. This CDR3 has 14 residues. The V gene's germline CDR1 is LNHDA and CDR2 SQIVND (reference sequence). The DNA of the CDR3 is TGTGCCAGTAGTTTACAGGGGCCTGGCTATGGCTACACCTTC. It is translated as CASSLQGPGYGYTF.

The genes are TRBV9 and TRBJ2-7, with 7 bases fitting TRBD1. The CDR3 sequence is 15 residues long. Per germline, CDR1 SGDLS and CDR2 YYNGEE. V lost 0 bases to trimming and J lost 0 bases; unmatched junction nucleotides: 3. The CDR3: CASSVEGQSSYEQYF. CDR3 sequence (DNA): TGTGCCAGCAGCGTAGAGGGACAGAGCTCCTACGAGCAGTACTTC.

This clone is a singleton in its sample. The chain combines TRBV19 with TRBJ2-1; 9 nucleotides line up with TRBD1. The CDR3 spans 13 residues. The J segment lost 6 bases and the V segment lost 10 bases, leaving 7 bases of the junction unmatched. The germline CDR1 and CDR2 sequences are LNHDA and SQIVND (reference sequence). CDR3 sequence: CATWGQGGNEQFF. The CDR3 bases are TGTGCCACCTGGGGACAGGGAGGCAATGAGCAGTTCTTC.

The chain is built from TRBV2 and TRBJ2-1; possible D gene TRBD2, 5 bases. The CDR3 extends over 15 amino acids. Germline CDR1 reads SNHLY; CDR2 reads FYNNEI. Trimming removed 6 bases from V and 5 bases from J, with 17 bases in between. CDR3 residues: CASRQLGWGNNEQFF. The DNA of the CDR3 is TGTGCCAGCAGGCAACTAGGATGGGGAAACAATGAGCAGTTCTTC.

This chain connects TRBV29-1 to TRBJ2-1; 7 bases agree with TRBD1. Per germline, CDR1 SQVTM and CDR2 ANQGSEA. CDR3 length: 15 amino acids. J lost 2 bases, V lost 6 bases, and 10 bases had no gene match. CDR3 sequence (DNA): TGCAGCGTAACAACAGGGGAACTAACCTACAATGAGCAGTTCTTC. Encoded protein: CSVTTGELTYNEQFF.

This clone was observed a handful of times. The V gene is TRBV7-9, the J gene TRBJ1-1; D gene unclear. Germline assignment: CDR1 SEHNR and CDR2 FQNEAQ (reference sequence). There are 14 residues in the CDR3. The V and J ends lost 2 bases and 0 bases respectively, with 7 bases between them. CDR3 DNA sequence: TGTGCCAGCAGCTTACAGAGTCTGAACACTGAAGCTTTCTTT. This sequence encodes CASSLQSLNTEAFF.

The gene calls are TRBV15 and TRBJ2-7, with D possibly being TRBD2 (5 bases). The CDR3 is made up of 13 amino acids. Germline values: CDR1 LNHNV, CDR2 YYDKDF (reference sequence). V lost 1 base, J lost 1 base, and 5 bases lay in between. In DNA form, the CDR3 reads TGTGCCACCAGCAGAGGGACTTCCTACGAGCAGTACTTC. Protein product: CATSRGTSYEQYF.

The V call is TRBV5-1, the J call TRBJ2-6; D gene ambiguous. CDR3 length: 15 amino acids. Trimming took off 1 base at V and 2 bases at J, with 7 bases between the two ends. The germline V gene encodes CDR1 SGHRS and CDR2 YFSETQ. The CDR3 spells CASSLRTPGANVLTF. CDR3 nucleotide sequence: TGCGCCAGCAGCTTGCGGACCCCTGGGGCCAACGTCCTGACTTTC.